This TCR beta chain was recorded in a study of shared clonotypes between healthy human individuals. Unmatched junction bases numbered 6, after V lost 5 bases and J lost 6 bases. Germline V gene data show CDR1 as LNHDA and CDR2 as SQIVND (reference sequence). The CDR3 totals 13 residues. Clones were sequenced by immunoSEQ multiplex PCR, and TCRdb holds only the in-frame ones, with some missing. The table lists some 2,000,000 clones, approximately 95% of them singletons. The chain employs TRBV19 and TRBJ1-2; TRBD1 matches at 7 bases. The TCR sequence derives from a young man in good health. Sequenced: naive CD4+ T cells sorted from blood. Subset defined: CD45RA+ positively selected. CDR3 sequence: CASSLEGAHGYTF. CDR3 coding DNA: TGTGCCAGTAGTCTTGAGGGGGCACATGGCTACACCTTC.